These 17 T cell receptor beta chains came from one sample sequenced in a study of CD8 T cells in ankylosing spondylitis. TCRdb reprocessed the 5' RACE reads with MiXCR, giving one entry per CDR3 protein. Counted here are roughly 90,000 distinct CDR3 sequences, about 8.6% occurring once; the ten biggest clones make up approximately 9.9%. Input material: blood, either unsorted or a sorted T cell fraction (not recorded which). These receptors all come from a male donor with ankylosing spondylitis or in good health (not recorded which).

In its sample, this clonotype was seen many times. The J gene is TRBJ1-4, the V gene TRBV20-1; possibly TRBD1 for D (5 bases). Germline-derived CDR1 and CDR2 are DFQATT and SNEGSKA (reference sequence). This CDR3 is 15 amino acids long. Trimming took off 0 bases at V and 2 bases at J, with 10 bases between the two ends. The CDR3 DNA sequence: TGCAGTGCTAGAGATGACGGGGACACTAATGAAAAACTGTTTTTT. Translation gives CSARDDGDTNEKLFF.

This clonotype was seen ten or more times. CDR3 nucleotides: TGCGCCAGCAGCCAAGAGTTAGCGGGGGGCCACAATGAGCAGTTCTTC. The encoded protein is CASSQELAGGHNEQFF. This chain links TRBV4-3 with TRBJ2-1, with TRBD2 identical over 10 bases. In germline, CDR1 is LGHNA, CDR2 YSLEER. The CDR3 spans 16 residues. V lost 0 bases, J lost 5 bases, and 4 bases stayed unmatched.

This clonotype was detected a few times. The chain carries TRBV29-1 and TRBJ2-3; maybe TRBD1 (5 bases). The CDR3 extends over 13 amino acids. Germline-derived CDR1 and CDR2 are SQVTM and ANQGSEA. V was pared by 5 bases and J by 2 bases, with 11 bases between. CDR3 bases: TGCAGCGTTTTCAGGGTATTCACAGATACGCAGTATTTT. Translation gives CSVFRVFTDTQYF.

This clonotype occurred many times. The J gene is TRBJ1-1, the V gene TRBV12-3 or TRBV12-4; D may be TRBD1 (5 bases). The CDR3 consists of 17 residues. Trimming took 3 bases from V and 0 from J, leaving 17 bases between them. The CDR3 nucleotides are TGTGCCAGCAGTTTGGGGCGAAACCGCGGGATGAACACTGAAGCTTTCTTT. It encodes CASSLGRNRGMNTEAFF.

This clonotype was seen many times. The chain links TRBV12-3 or TRBV12-4 to TRBJ2-3; 8 nucleotides match TRBD2. The CDR3 totals 16 residues. V trimming: 7 bases; J trimming: 2 bases; junction bases outside the gene matches: 11. The CDR3 DNA reads TGTGCCAGCACCAAACTAGCGGAGTACTTCACAGATACGCAGTATTTT. It translates to CASTKLAEYFTDTQYF.

This clonotype was recorded many times. The V and J genes are TRBV4-1 and TRBJ2-1; 11 nucleotides align to TRBD2. The germline V gene has CDR1 MGHRA and CDR2 YSYEKL. The CDR3 runs to 15 residues. The V gene end was trimmed by 0 bases and the J gene end by 14 bases; junction bases not matched to a gene: 9. CDR3 coding DNA: TGCGCCAGCAGCCAAGATAGGTCTAGCGGGGGGCGGGAGTTCTTC. Residues: CASSQDRSSGGREFF.

V and J are TRBV20-1 and TRBJ2-7; unclear D gene. V lost 0 bases and J lost 2, with 11 bases in between. The CDR3 has 14 residues. Germline V gene data show CDR1 as DFQATT and CDR2 as SNEGSKA (reference sequence). The CDR3 sequence: CSARDPSLTYEQYF. The CDR3 nucleotides read TGCAGTGCTAGAGATCCCAGCCTAACCTACGAGCAGTACTTC.

This clonotype was recorded many times. V is TRBV5-1 and J is TRBJ2-3; D uncertain. Germline lookup yields CDR1 SGHRS and CDR2 YFSETQ. This CDR3 is built from 15 residues. Trimming took off 4 bases at V and 0 bases at J, with 12 bases between the two ends. The CDR3 here is CASSPILGSTDTQYF. The CDR3 nucleotides are TGCGCCAGCAGCCCCATCCTGGGGAGCACAGATACGCAGTATTTT.

At least ten counts were recorded for this clonotype. The chain uses TRBV12-3 or TRBV12-4 and TRBJ2-7; D unresolved. V was shortened by 3 bases and J by 2 bases, with 5 bases between the two germline ends. This CDR3 has 12 amino acids. The CDR3 region has the DNA TGTGCCAGCAGTTTGGCAACCTACGAGCAGTACTTC. As protein: CASSLATYEQYF.

This clonotype has ten or more counts. The chain employs TRBV19 and TRBJ1-3; D is undetermined. The CDR3 is made up of 12 amino acids. V was pared by 9 bases and J by 7 bases, with 13 bases between. Germline CDR1 and CDR2: LNHDA and SQIVND (reference sequence). CDR3 DNA: TGTGCCAGCAATACCGAGTGGAACACCATATATTTT. As protein: CASNTEWNTIYF.

This clonotype came up many times. V usage is TRBV11-2 and J usage is TRBJ2-3; a possible D gene is TRBD1 (6 bases). The germline CDR1 and CDR2 sequences are SGHAT and FQNNGV. CDR3 length: 15 residues. Between the trimmed V and J ends, which lost 5 bases and 4 bases, there was a span of 16 bases. CDR3 region: CASSESRGRADTQYF. CDR3 bases: TGTGCCAGCAGCGAAAGCAGGGGACGGGCAGATACGCAGTATTTT. The full variable domain, in which reference TRBV11-2 and TRBJ2-3 provide the parts outside the CDR3, is EAGVAQSPRYKIIEKRQSVAFWCNPISGHATLYWYQQILGQGPKLLIQFQNNGVVDDSQLPKDRFSAERLKGVDSTLKIQPAKLEDSAVYLCASSESRGRADTQYFGPGTRLTVL.

At least ten counts were recorded for this clonotype. This chain links TRBV12-3 or TRBV12-4 with TRBJ1-6, with D perhaps matching TRBD1 (6 bases). The V end lost 3 bases, the J end lost 7 bases, and 10 bases lay between the germline ends. This CDR3 region has 14 residues. In DNA, the CDR3 is TGTGCCAGCAGTTTCGCAGGGGCGAATTCACCCCTCCACTTT. The encoded protein is CASSFAGANSPLHF.

This clonotype was seen many times. The chain employs TRBV5-8 and TRBJ1-1, with D maybe TRBD1 (5 bases). The CDR3 loop spans 17 amino acids. From germline, CDR1 is SGHTS and CDR2 YDEGEE. V was trimmed by 0 bases and J by 4 bases, leaving 19 bases between them. The CDR3 nucleotides read TGTGCCAGCAGCTTGGGGTTTTGGGGCCGAGATACCACTGAAGCTTTCTTT. This sequence encodes CASSLGFWGRDTTEAFF.

This clonotype was observed at least ten times. This rearrangement joins TRBV3-1 to TRBJ2-1; 9 nucleotides line up with TRBD2. J gave up 9 bases and V 5 bases, and 2 bases lay outside the gene matches. Germline lookup yields CDR1 LGHDT and CDR2 YNNKEL (reference sequence). This CDR3 comprises 12 residues. The CDR3 coding sequence is TGTGCCAGCAGCTTACTAGCGGGTGAGCAGTTCTTC. Its translation: CASSLLAGEQFF.

This clonotype was recorded many times. This chain connects TRBV7-3 to TRBJ2-3; D is uncertain. V shed 5 bases and J shed 2 bases, with 8 bases lying between them. Germline CDR1 SGHTA, CDR2 FQGTGA. CDR3 length equals 13 residues. The DNA of the CDR3 is TGTGCCAGCAGCACCCCTACCACAGATACGCAGTATTTT. Translated: CASSTPTTDTQYF.

This clonotype was seen at least ten times. The V call is TRBV28, the J call TRBJ2-5, with 9 nucleotides matching TRBD2. The CDR3 runs to 16 residues. Trimming at V came to 6 bases and at J to 5 bases, leaving 13 bases not matched to a gene. In germline, CDR1 is MDHEN, CDR2 SYDVKM. The CDR3 DNA sequence: TGTGCCAGCAGAAGCAGAGATAGCGGGAGCTGGGAGACCCAGTACTTC. Protein product: CASRSRDSGSWETQYF. Based on the CDR3 plus reference TRBV28 and TRBJ2-5, the full variable domain is DVKVTQSSRYLVKRTGEKVFLECVQDMDHENMFWYRQDPGLGLRLIYFSYDVKMKEKGDIPEGYSVSREKKERFSLILESASTNQTSMYLCASRSRDSGSWETQYFGPGTRLLVL.

At least ten counts were recorded for this clonotype. V and J are TRBV4-3 and TRBJ2-1, with D possibly being TRBD2 (5 bases). Germline V gives CDR1 LGHNA, CDR2 YSLEER. V lost 5 bases and J 9 bases, leaving 23 bases between the germline ends. There are 16 residues in the CDR3. CDR3 bases: TGCGCCAGCAGCGGGGTCGGGATTTGGGGAGCCCCTGAGCAGTTCTTC. Translating gives CASSGVGIWGAPEQFF.